The 11 T cell receptor beta chains below come from one sample, sequenced in a study of T cell repertoires in cytomegalovirus infection. TCRdb re-called the reads through MiXCR, storing one row per CDR3 protein. The sample lists approximately 730,000 distinct CDR3 sequences; 33% were seen once. These receptors lack a known antigen. The material was cultured PBMCs, obtained from culture after CMV antigen stimulation. These receptors were taken from a human donor in good health (CMV status not recorded). Some clones in this sample may be carry-over from other donors' samples.

The chain uses TRBV28 and TRBJ1-1; 8 positions match TRBD1. Germline CDR1 and CDR2: MDHEN and SYDVKM. V lost 4 bases to trimming and J lost 5 bases; unmatched junction nucleotides: 9. The CDR3 is 15 amino acids. The CDR3 sequence: CASSSRGHVWTEAFF. In DNA form, the CDR3 reads TGTGCCAGCAGTTCCAGGGGGCATGTCTGGACTGAAGCTTTCTTT.

The V and J genes are TRBV18 and TRBJ2-5; D possibly matches TRBD1 or TRBD2 (5 bases each). Trimming stripped 3 bases from V and 5 bases from J, with 16 bases between. In germline, CDR1 is KGHSH, CDR2 LQKENI. There are 15 residues in the CDR3. In DNA, the CDR3 is TGTGCCAGCTCACCCCGACAGAGATGGGAGGAGACCCAGTACTTC. The encoded protein is CASSPRQRWEETQYF.

The chain links TRBV6-1 to TRBJ2-3, with D hard to call. CDR3 length equals 12 residues. Germline V gives CDR1 MNHNS, CDR2 SASEGT. Deletions cut 6 bases from V and 7 bases from J, with 11 bases between. In DNA, the CDR3 is TGTGCCAGCAGACGCAACAGCCATACGCAGTATTTT. It yields the protein CASRRNSHTQYF.

This clonotype turned up a few times. V and J are TRBV19 and TRBJ1-6; D is unclear. CDR1 LNHDA and CDR2 SQIVND come from the germline V gene (reference sequence). CDR3 length equals 14 residues. The V gene lost 2 bases and the J gene lost 15 bases, with 17 bases spanning the gap. CDR3 amino acids: CASSIFGSPRILHF. CDR3 nucleotide sequence: TGTGCCAGTAGTATATTTGGGAGTCCGAGGATCCTCCACTTT.

This clonotype was seen once. V usage is TRBV15 and J usage is TRBJ1-5; D call uncertain. V lost 6 bases and J lost 5, with 17 bases in between. This CDR3 has 15 amino acids. CDR1 and CDR2 (germline): LNHNV, YYDKDF (reference sequence). The CDR3 DNA reads as TGTGCCACCAGTCGGACCAAGGGATATGATCAGCCCCAGCATTTT. This gives the protein CATSRTKGYDQPQHF.

In this sample, this clonotype turned up a few times. The chain is built from TRBV11-2 and TRBJ2-2; TRBD1 agrees at 12 bases. Trimming at V came to 6 bases and at J to 4 bases, leaving 18 bases not matched to a gene. The germline gives CDR1 SGHAT, CDR2 FQNNGV. There are 20 residues in the CDR3. The CDR3 here is CASRSSDSGQGASGTGELFF. The CDR3 DNA sequence: TGTGCCAGCAGGTCTAGCGATTCGGGACAGGGGGCATCGGGCACCGGGGAGCTGTTTTTT. The complete variable domain, with remaining parts taken from reference TRBV11-2 and TRBJ2-2, reads EAGVAQSPRYKIIEKRQSVAFWCNPISGHATLYWYQQILGQGPKLLIQFQNNGVVDDSQLPKDRFSAERLKGVDSTLKIQPAKLEDSAVYLCASRSSDSGQGASGTGELFFGEGSRLTVL.

The chain combines TRBV4-1 with TRBJ2-5; D is possibly TRBD1 (6 bases). The CDR3 is 14 residues long. Trimming cost V 0 bases and J 13 bases, with 18 bases left between them. Germline loops: CDR1 MGHRA, CDR2 YSYEKL. CDR3 sequence (DNA): TGCGCCAGCAGCCAAGATCTTTTCAGGGGAGACTCGTACTTC. The encoded protein is CASSQDLFRGDSYF.

On this clonotype itself: One junction end disagrees with the germline gene, perhaps due to a read error. CDR3 sequence (DNA): TGCAGTGTTAGACAGGGGGGTGGCCCCGAGCAGTACTTC. It codes for CSVRQGGGPEQYF. The rearrangement links TRBV20-1 to TRBJ2-7, with TRBD1 matching 9 bases. The CDR3 extends over 13 amino acids. Germline loops: CDR1 DFQATT, CDR2 SNEGSKA (reference sequence).

This chain links TRBV5-1 with TRBJ1-1, with a possible D match to TRBD1 (6 bases). Trimming left V 4 bases short and J 3 bases short, with 19 bases between. CDR1 is SGHRS, CDR2 YFSETQ, per germline. The CDR3 consists of 16 residues. CDR3 residues: CASSRGAGRSDTEAFF. CDR3 nucleotides: TGCGCCAGCAGCCGGGGGGCGGGGCGGTCGGACACTGAAGCTTTCTTT.

There are a few counts of this clonotype. The chain employs TRBV7-9 and TRBJ2-3; TRBD2 agrees at 11 bases. Germline-derived CDR1 and CDR2 are SEHNR and FQNEAQ (reference sequence). CDR3 length: 17 amino acids. The junction had 6 bases not matched to a gene; V was cut back by 4 bases and J by 0 bases. The CDR3 sequence: CASSWTSGRLSTDTQYF. As DNA, the CDR3 is TGTGCCAGCAGCTGGACTAGCGGGCGTTTAAGCACAGATACGCAGTATTTT.

The chain is built from TRBV12-3 or TRBV12-4 and TRBJ2-7; 14 positions agree with TRBD2. The V gene end was trimmed by 10 bases and the J gene end by 5 bases; junction bases not matched to a gene: 7. This CDR3 is built from 14 residues. The DNA of the CDR3 is TGTGCCATCGAGGGACTAGCGGGAGCCCACGAGCAGTACTTC. The encoded protein is CAIEGLAGAHEQYF.